One and the same sample provided the 22 T cell receptor beta chains below, sequenced in a study of cytomegalovirus exposure and HLA in healthy donors. PCR used 60 Vbeta primers and 13 Jbeta primers. Sequencing was performed with immunoSEQ multiplex PCR; in TCRdb, only in-frame clones are kept and a portion is missing. The data hold fewer than 250,000 clones, with around 76% observed a single time. Sequencing was performed on PBMCs. The source of these receptors is a man in his forties in good health and CMV-seropositive.

The chain is built from TRBV9 and TRBJ1-3; 9 nucleotides match TRBD1. This CDR3 spans 16 amino acids. Germline V gives CDR1 SGDLS, CDR2 YYNGEE. Germline trimming cut 0 bases from V and 2 bases from J; bases unmatched to any gene: 3. The CDR3 sequence is CASSVEGTGTGNTIYF. CDR3 DNA sequence: TGTGCCAGCAGCGTAGAGGGGACAGGGACTGGAAACACCATATATTTT.

This chain joins TRBV11-3 and TRBJ2-1; D possibly corresponds to TRBD2 (5 bases). V was clipped by 2 bases and J by 10 bases, with 15 bases between them. This CDR3 contains 14 residues. Germline V gene lookup returns CDR1 SGHNT and CDR2 YENEEA. The CDR3 sequence is CASSLPLARWEQFF. The CDR3, as DNA: TGTGCCAGCAGCTTACCCCTAGCACGGTGGGAGCAGTTCTTC. The full variable domain, rest sourced from reference TRBV11-3 and TRBJ2-1, is EAGVVQSPRYKIIEKKQPVAFWCNPISGHNTLYWYLQNLGQGPELLIRYENEEAVDDSQLPKDRFSAERLKGVDSTLKIQPAELGDSAVYLCASSLPLARWEQFFGPGTRLTVL.

The V gene is TRBV7-2, the J gene TRBJ2-1, with 11 bases identical to TRBD2. Germline V CDR1 and CDR2: SGHTA, FQGNSA. The CDR3 spans 15 residues. V trimming: 6 bases; J trimming: 6 bases; junction bases outside the gene matches: 7. The CDR3, as DNA: TGTGCCAGCAGACTAGCGGGAGTTCCACCCAATGAGCAGTTCTTC. It codes for CASRLAGVPPNEQFF.

This chain uses TRBV5-1 with TRBJ1-2, with D perhaps TRBD1 (5 bases). CDR3 size: 12 residues. Per the germline V gene, CDR1 is SGHRS and CDR2 is YFSETQ. Between the trimmed V and J ends, which lost 2 bases and 6 bases, there was a span of 8 bases. CDR3 DNA sequence: TGCGCCAGCAGCTTTTCAGGGAATGGCTACACCTTC. Translating it yields CASSFSGNGYTF.

This clone showed up just once. This chain connects TRBV29-1 to TRBJ2-1; TRBD1 matches 9 bases. With V trimmed by 4 bases and J by 5 bases, 6 bases remained unmatched. This CDR3 contains 14 residues. Per the germline V gene, CDR1 is SQVTM and CDR2 is ANQGSEA. CDR3 DNA: TGCAGCGTTGCCGGGACAGGGTCCCACAATGAGCAGTTCTTC. This codes for CSVAGTGSHNEQFF.

The chain uses TRBV7-3 and TRBJ2-7, with TRBD1 identical over 9 bases. Germline V gene sequence: CDR1 SGHTA, CDR2 FQGTGA. V dropped 5 bases and J dropped 5; count of bases not matched to a gene: 10. The CDR3 spans 15 residues. The CDR3 loop reads CASSPLGTGRNEQYF. The CDR3, as DNA: TGTGCCAGCAGCCCCCTGGGGACAGGGCGGAACGAGCAGTACTTC.

The chain is built from TRBV5-4 and TRBJ1-4; TRBD1 matches at 9 bases. V trimming: 5 bases; J trimming: 8 bases; junction bases outside the gene matches: 4. The CDR3 contains 13 residues. The germline V gene encodes CDR1 SGHNT and CDR2 YYREEE (reference sequence). CDR3 in amino acids: CASRRDRAEKLFF. In DNA form, the CDR3 reads TGTGCCAGCAGGCGGGACAGGGCGGAAAAACTGTTTTTT.

The rearrangement joins TRBV6-4 to TRBJ1-5, with D perhaps matching TRBD1 (6 bases). Germline-derived CDR1 and CDR2 are MRHNA and SNTAGT. The CDR3 loop spans 16 amino acids. Trimming stripped 6 bases from V and 4 bases from J, with 19 bases between. CDR3 DNA: TGTGCCAGCAGAACGAACAGGGCCGTCTTGAATCAGCCCCAGCATTTT. Its protein is CASRTNRAVLNQPQHF.

This rearrangement joins TRBV25-1 to TRBJ1-2; TRBD1 is a possible D gene (5 bases). From germline, CDR1 is MGHDK and CDR2 SYGVNS. There are 13 residues in the CDR3. V shed 4 bases and J shed 5 bases, with 11 bases lying between them. CDR3: CASSVVGDYGYTF. CDR3 nucleotide sequence: TGTGCCAGCAGTGTGGTAGGGGATTATGGCTACACCTTC.

This chain connects TRBV10-3 to TRBJ1-2; 8 bases are shared with TRBD1. The CDR3 has 14 amino acids. The V gene's germline CDR1 is ENHRY and CDR2 SYGVKD. V was pared by 6 bases and J by 8 bases, with 11 bases of the junction left unmatched. The CDR3 DNA reads TGTGCCATCAGCCCTGACGGACAGGGAGAAGGCTACACCTTC. Translated, it gives CAISPDGQGEGYTF.

J is TRBJ2-1 and V is TRBV7-2; TRBD2 might be the D (6 bases). The ends were cut back, 3 bases at V and 8 bases at J, with 14 bases in the middle. The CDR3 extends over 14 amino acids. Germline CDR1 SGHTA, CDR2 FQGNSA. CDR3 bases: TGTGCCAGCAGCTTCGGGGGAAGCAGCGATGAGCAGTTCTTC. It translates to CASSFGGSSDEQFF.

The chain recombines TRBV29-1 with TRBJ2-7, with D maybe TRBD2 (7 bases). Germline-derived CDR1 and CDR2 are SQVTM and ANQGSEA. Deletions cut 3 bases from V and 0 bases from J, with 9 bases between. This CDR3 has 13 amino acids. DNA of the CDR3: TGCAGCGTTGAGGGAGGGGGCTCCTACGAGCAGTACTTC. It is translated as CSVEGGGSYEQYF.

V is TRBV9 and J is TRBJ1-1, with D maybe TRBD1 (6 bases). The length of the CDR3 is 15 residues. Trimming shortened V by 4 bases and J by 4 bases, and 17 bases separated the two germline ends. CDR1 is SGDLS and CDR2 is YYNGEE in the germline V gene. The CDR3, as DNA: TGTGCCAGCAGCCCACAAAAAGGGACAACCACTGAAGCTTTCTTT. It translates to CASSPQKGTTTEAFF.

CDR3 sequence (DNA): TGTGCCAGCAGCACCGGGACAGGGGTAGCCTATGGCTACACCTTC. Its protein is CASSTGTGVAYGYTF. The chain uses TRBV11-2 and TRBJ1-2, with 10 bases lining up with TRBD1. V gave up 5 bases and J gave up 4 bases; unmatched junction bases: 7. The CDR3 runs to 15 residues. CDR1 and CDR2 (germline): SGHAT, FQNNGV.

CDR3 coding DNA: TGTGCCAGCAGCTTAGCGGGAGCAGGAGAGACCCAGTACTTC. Translation gives CASSLAGAGETQYF. The chain links TRBV5-8 to TRBJ2-5; 8 bases agree with TRBD2. Germline trimming cut 2 bases from V and 4 bases from J; bases unmatched to any gene: 4. Germline values: CDR1 SGHTS, CDR2 YDEGEE. The CDR3 is 14 residues long.

CDR3 sequence reads: CASSARTGSYEQYF. The CDR3, as DNA: TGTGCCAGCAGCGCCAGGACTGGGTCCTACGAGCAGTACTTC. The rearrangement links TRBV5-4 to TRBJ2-7; TRBD2 might be the D (5 bases). Germline assignment: CDR1 SGHNT and CDR2 YYREEE (reference sequence). The ends were cut back, 4 bases at V and 1 base at J, with 12 bases in the middle. The CDR3 has 14 residues.

The chain combines TRBV9 with TRBJ2-2; TRBD2 aligns across 8 bases. CDR3 length: 16 residues. Trimming took 10 bases from V and 4 from J; bases not matched to a gene: 15. Per germline, CDR1 SGDLS and CDR2 YYNGEE. CDR3 nucleotides: TGTGCCTTCACGGGGGGGGGCAGGACTCTCACCGGGGAGCTGTTTTTT. Translated, it gives CAFTGGGRTLTGELFF.

CDR3 loop: CASSVASSTTQDTQYF. The CDR3 DNA follows: TGTGCCAGCAGCGTAGCTTCCTCAACTACCCAGGATACGCAGTATTTT. V usage is TRBV9 and J usage is TRBJ2-3; D is unresolved. The CDR3 loop spans 16 amino acids. The germline V gene has CDR1 SGDLS and CDR2 YYNGEE. V shed 0 bases and J shed 6 bases, with 17 bases lying between them.

This rearrangement joins TRBV14 to TRBJ2-5, with D perhaps matching TRBD2 (6 bases). Trimming stripped 1 base from V and 5 bases from J, with 11 bases between. Germline V CDR1 and CDR2: SGHDN, FVKESK. This CDR3 has 14 residues. CDR3 DNA sequence: TGTGCCAGCAGCCAAGTATCGGGAGTCGAGACCCAGTACTTC. This translates into CASSQVSGVETQYF.

The V call is TRBV19, the J call TRBJ1-2, with TRBD1 matching over 9 bases. CDR1 is LNHDA and CDR2 is SQIVND in the germline V gene (reference sequence). The CDR3 sequence is 13 residues long. The J segment lost 5 bases and the V segment lost 5 bases, leaving 3 bases of the junction unmatched. The CDR3 region is CASSVQGAYGYTF. In DNA form, the CDR3 reads TGTGCCAGTAGTGTACAGGGGGCTTATGGCTACACCTTC. Complete variable domain (other parts from reference TRBV19 and TRBJ1-2): DGGITQSPKYLFRKEGQNVTLSCEQNLNHDAMYWYRQDPGQGLRLIYYSQIVNDFQKGDIAEGYSVSREKKESFPLTVTSAQKNPTAFYLCASSVQGAYGYTFGSGTRLTVV.

J is TRBJ2-5 and V is TRBV6-1, with D possibly being TRBD1 (5 bases). The CDR3 has 16 amino acids. V lost 4 bases and J lost 2, with 17 bases in between. Germline assignment: CDR1 MNHNS and CDR2 SASEGT. The CDR3 protein is CASSVGHSKLQETQYF. The CDR3, as DNA: TGTGCCAGCAGTGTTGGACACAGCAAGCTTCAAGAGACCCAGTACTTC.

This chain links TRBV7-8 with TRBJ2-1, with 7 positions matching TRBD2. Germline assignment: CDR1 SGHVS and CDR2 FQNEAQ. V dropped 5 bases and J dropped 7; count of bases not matched to a gene: 14. The CDR3 has 16 residues. The CDR3 nucleotides are TGTGCCAGCAGCCTCCCGCGGGCGGGAGTGGGGAATGAGCAGTTCTTC. Protein: CASSLPRAGVGNEQFF.